A single TCR beta chain is shown here with its context. What it binds is not known. From PBMCs, CD4+ and CD8+ T cells were sorted. These data are taken from a study of CD8+ T cells in alopecia areata. Study outcomes and limitations: Clarity of TCR sharing across patients fell short of that in mice, possibly HLA-related.

Germline-derived CDR1 and CDR2 are MNHEY and SVGAGI. This CDR3 region has 15 residues. The V end was cut by 8 bases, the J end by 4 bases, with 20 bases between. cDNA serving as the sequencing template came from extracted, reverse transcribed RNA. TCRdb keeps only in-frame clones here, not all; method: immunoSEQ multiplex PCR. This table holds some 150,000 clones, approximately 65% found once. This receptor was taken from a human donor in good health. The chain is built from TRBV6-5 and TRBJ1-1; no clear D. The material sequenced was CD8+ T cells sorted from blood. CDR3 region: CASGPHYLAGTEAFF. The DNA of the CDR3 is TGTGCCAGCGGACCGCACTATCTAGCGGGCACTGAAGCTTTCTTT.